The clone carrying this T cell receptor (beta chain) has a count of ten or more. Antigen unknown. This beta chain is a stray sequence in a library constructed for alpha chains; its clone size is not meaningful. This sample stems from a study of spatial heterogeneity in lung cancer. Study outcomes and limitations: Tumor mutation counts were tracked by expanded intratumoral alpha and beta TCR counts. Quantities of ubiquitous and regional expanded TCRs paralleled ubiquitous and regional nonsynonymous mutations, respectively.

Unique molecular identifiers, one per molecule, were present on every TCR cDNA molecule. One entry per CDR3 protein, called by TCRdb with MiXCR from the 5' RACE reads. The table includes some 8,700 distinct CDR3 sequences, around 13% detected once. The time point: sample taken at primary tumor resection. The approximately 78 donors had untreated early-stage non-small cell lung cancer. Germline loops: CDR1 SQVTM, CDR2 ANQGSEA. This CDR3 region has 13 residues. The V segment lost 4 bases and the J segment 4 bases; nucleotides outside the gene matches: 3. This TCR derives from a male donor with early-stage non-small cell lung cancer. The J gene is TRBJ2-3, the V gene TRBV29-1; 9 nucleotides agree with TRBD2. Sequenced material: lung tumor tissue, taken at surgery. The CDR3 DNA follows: TGCAGCGTTGGTAGCGGGAGTGCAGATACGCAGTATTTT. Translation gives CSVGSGSADTQYF.